One and the same sample provided the 9 T cell receptor beta chains below, sequenced in a study of vaccination and CD4 T cells after COVID-19. Their antigen targets remain unknown. The treatment was: approximately 10-day PBMC culture with coronavirus spike peptide pools or control peptides (ViraFEST assay). The collection of CD4+ T cells from the unexposed donor took place before the COVID-19 pandemic (2011-2018). Sequenced with the Oncomine TCR Beta short-read assay was DNA taken from cultured CD4+ T cells. TCRdb reprocessed the PCR reads with MiXCR, giving one entry per CDR3 protein. Among 6,000 to 7,500 distinct CDR3 sequences listed, about two fifths were seen once. The source material was CD4+ T cells from blood, cultured in vitro. The source of these receptors is a human donor in good health.

J is TRBJ2-5 and V is TRBV12-3 or TRBV12-4, with unresolved D. Between the trimmed V and J ends, which lost 4 bases and 1 base, there was a span of 16 bases. The CDR3 covers 16 residues. The CDR3, as DNA: TGTGCCAGCAGTTCTCACCGGGTCTTCCCCCAAGAGACCCAGTACTTC. It codes for CASSSHRVFPQETQYF.

This clonotype has just a few counts. J is TRBJ2-2 and V is TRBV6-1; D remains unclear. V shed 6 bases and J shed 4 bases, with 12 bases lying between them. The CDR3 runs 14 residues. CDR1 and CDR2 (germline): MNHNS, SASEGT. The CDR3 here is CASRSGQATGELFF. CDR3 nucleotides: TGTGCCAGCAGATCAGGTCAAGCCACCGGGGAGCTGTTTTTT.

V gene TRBV6-1 combines with J gene TRBJ1-1, with 7 bases that match TRBD1. The CDR3 extends over 16 amino acids. Trimming took 5 bases from V and 6 from J; bases not matched to a gene: 15. Germline CDR1 reads MNHNS; CDR2 reads SASEGT. In DNA form, the CDR3 reads TGTGCCAGCAGTAAATGGGACAGCGGCGAAGTCGCTGAAGCTTTCTTT. Translation: CASSKWDSGEVAEAFF.

The genes are TRBV5-4 and TRBJ2-7; D is unclear. This CDR3 comprises 14 residues. Germline CDR1 is SGHNT and CDR2 is YYREEE (reference sequence). Trimming removed 0 bases from V and 0 bases from J, with 7 bases in between. The CDR3 protein is CASSLGGSSYEQYF. The CDR3 nucleotides are TGTGCCAGCAGCTTGGGGGGAAGCTCCTACGAGCAGTACTTC.

A single count supports this clonotype. The V gene is TRBV12-3 or TRBV12-4, the J gene TRBJ1-2, with D possibly TRBD1 on 5 matching bases. This CDR3 has 14 amino acids. V lost 4 bases and J lost 6, with 15 bases in between. Here the CDR3 reads CASSSRATWNGYTF. The CDR3, as DNA: TGTGCCAGCAGTTCCAGGGCTACCTGGAATGGCTACACCTTC.

CDR3 sequence reads: CASSPQLAGTDTQYF. The CDR3, as DNA: TGTGCCAGCAGCCCACAACTAGCGGGCACAGATACGCAGTATTTT. The J gene is TRBJ2-3, the V gene TRBV5-4; 8 positions agree with TRBD2. The CDR3 covers 15 residues. Looked up from germline, CDR1 is SGHNT and CDR2 is YYREEE (reference sequence). The trim removed 4 bases at V and 1 base at J, leaving 5 bases unmatched.

The V and J genes are TRBV6-2 or TRBV6-3 and TRBJ2-7; tentatively, D is TRBD1 (6 bases). Trimming removed 2 bases at V and 1 base at J, with 12 bases between. The germline gives CDR1 MNHEY, CDR2 SVGEGT. The CDR3 spans 15 residues. In DNA, the CDR3 is TGTGCCAGCAGTTACAACAGGGCAGGGTCCTACGAGCAGTACTTC. This codes for CASSYNRAGSYEQYF.

The chain employs TRBV5-1 and TRBJ1-5; TRBD1 is a possible D gene (5 bases). The CDR3 is 16 amino acids. Trimming removed 0 bases at V and 0 bases at J, with 10 bases between. In germline, CDR1 is SGHRS, CDR2 YFSETQ. The CDR3 here is CASSLGGTNSNQPQHF. In nucleotides, the CDR3 is TGCGCCAGCAGCTTGGGGGGCACAAATAGCAATCAGCCCCAGCATTTT.

The rearrangement links TRBV2 to TRBJ2-4; the D is unclear. The CDR3 extends over 9 amino acids. Germline CDR1 SNHLY, CDR2 FYNNEI. The CDR3 DNA reads TGTGGGAGTGGGGACATTCAGTACTTC. Amino acid sequence: CGSGDIQYF.